A selection of T cell receptor beta chains follows, all from one sample in a study of human T cells and chemical hapten exposure. MiXCR, applied by TCRdb to the RACE reads, yields one record per CDR3 protein. The sample lists over 95,000 distinct CDR3 sequences; about an eighth were seen once. The starting material was whole blood, obtained in connection with sensitization to the hapten diphenylcyclopropenone (DPC). These receptor sequences come from a woman aged 40 to 55 with alopecia areata. Some clones in this sample may be carry-over from other donors' samples. Each CDR3 is given with its conserved first and last residue. The order of the fields is V gene, J gene, CDR3 protein.

TRBV29-1	TRBJ2-7	CSGSGTGPYEQYF
TRBV7-3	TRBJ2-6	CASSAGTGVFGANVLTF
TRBV5-1	TRBJ1-6	CASSLYFDSPLHF
TRBV3-1	TRBJ2-5	CASSQGDTSGGETQYF
TRBV4-3	TRBJ2-7	CASSQGARRTSGRYEQYF
TRBV6-4	TRBJ1-5	CASSDIYSNQPQHF
TRBV27	TRBJ2-5	CASSPKGLAGRGGTQYF
TRBV7-2	TRBJ1-4	CASSPSPGPEKLFF
TRBV28	TRBJ2-2	CAISGAPNTGELFF
TRBV5-4	TRBJ2-7	CASSLGKGLGAGEQYF
TRBV20-1	TRBJ2-5	CSALEGSETQYF
TRBV28	TRBJ2-1	CASSFGYGSYNEQFF
TRBV4-1	TRBJ2-3	CASSLGLAGADTQYF
TRBV18	TRBJ2-7	CASSPPGTPRLYF
TRBV7-6	TRBJ1-4	CASSPRGRKHGEKLFF
TRBV12-3/TRBV12-4	TRBJ2-1	CASSRGTSGHNEQFF
TRBV28	TRBJ2-3	CASSLSAVGDGDTQYF
TRBV19	TRBJ2-1	CASSMGHNLGIYEQFF
TRBV5-4	TRBJ2-7	CASSPGTWRDEQYF
TRBV29-1	TRBJ2-3	CSAKLALGTDTQYF
TRBV4-2	TRBJ1-2	CASSQGTGRGYTF
TRBV7-2	TRBJ2-2	CASSRTSDHTGELFF
TRBV5-6	TRBJ2-3	CASSTTGWTTDTQYF
TRBV4-3	TRBJ2-7	CASSQDGGEGPRSYEQYF
TRBV20-1	TRBJ1-1	CSARSSSDTEAFF